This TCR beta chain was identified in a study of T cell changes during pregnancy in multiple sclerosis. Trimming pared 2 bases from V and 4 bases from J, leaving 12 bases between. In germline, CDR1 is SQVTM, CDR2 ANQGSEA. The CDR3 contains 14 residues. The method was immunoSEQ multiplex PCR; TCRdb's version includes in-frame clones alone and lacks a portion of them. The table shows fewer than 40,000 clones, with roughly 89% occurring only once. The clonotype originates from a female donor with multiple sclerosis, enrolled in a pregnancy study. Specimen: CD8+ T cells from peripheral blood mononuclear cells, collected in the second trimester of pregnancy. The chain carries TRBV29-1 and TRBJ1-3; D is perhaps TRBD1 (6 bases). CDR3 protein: CSVELQGYGNTIYF. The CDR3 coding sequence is TGCAGCGTTGAACTACAGGGCTACGGAAACACCATATATTTT.